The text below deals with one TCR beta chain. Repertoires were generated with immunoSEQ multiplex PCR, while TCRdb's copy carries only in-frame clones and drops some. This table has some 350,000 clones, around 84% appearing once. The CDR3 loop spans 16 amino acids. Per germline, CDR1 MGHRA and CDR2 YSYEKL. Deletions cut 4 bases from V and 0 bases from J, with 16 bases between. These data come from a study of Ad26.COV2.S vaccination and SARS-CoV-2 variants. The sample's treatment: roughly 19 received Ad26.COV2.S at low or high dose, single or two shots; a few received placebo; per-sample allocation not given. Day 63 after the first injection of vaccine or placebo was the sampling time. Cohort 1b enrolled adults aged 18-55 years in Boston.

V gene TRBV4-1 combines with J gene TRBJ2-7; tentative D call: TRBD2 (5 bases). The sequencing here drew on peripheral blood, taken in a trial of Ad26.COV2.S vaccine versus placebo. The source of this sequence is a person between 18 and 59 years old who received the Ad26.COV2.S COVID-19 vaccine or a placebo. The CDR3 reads CASSLTRTSFSYEQYF. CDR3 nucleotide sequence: TGCGCCAGCAGCCTCACCCGGACTTCTTTCTCCTACGAGCAGTACTTC.